One and the same sample provided the 11 T cell receptor beta chains below, sequenced in a study of cytomegalovirus exposure and HLA in healthy donors. Sequenced by immunoSEQ multiplex PCR; TCRdb stores in-frame clones only, minus some. The sample shows more than 95,000 clones, around 85% of them seen only once. Sequences were obtained from PBMCs. These receptors all come from a young man in good health and CMV-seropositive.

This clone was counted at least ten times. This chain connects TRBV4-2 to TRBJ2-7; D gene unclear. There are 13 residues in the CDR3. V was clipped by 4 bases and J by 5 bases, with 12 bases between them. CDR1 and CDR2 from the germline V gene are LGHNA and YNFKEQ. The CDR3 DNA follows: TGTGCCAGCAGCCCCCGCAGAGGTGACGAGCAGTACTTC. Translation: CASSPRRGDEQYF.

This chain links TRBV2 with TRBJ1-4; 7 bases are a match to TRBD1. This CDR3 region has 13 residues. Per germline, CDR1 SNHLY and CDR2 FYNNEI. With V trimmed by 11 bases and J by 3 bases, 6 bases remained unmatched. In DNA, the CDR3 is TGTGCCGGAGAGGGGGCGGCTAATGAAAAACTGTTTTTT. Protein: CAGEGAANEKLFF.

The chain joins TRBV5-1 to TRBJ1-4; a possible D gene is TRBD1 (5 bases). The CDR3 loop spans 15 amino acids. Trimming removed 5 bases at V and 4 bases at J, with 15 bases between. The germline CDR1 and CDR2 sequences are SGHRS and YFSETQ. Written as DNA, the CDR3 is TGCGCCAGCAGACGGAGACAGACCCTTAATGAAAAACTGTTTTTT. It translates to CASRRRQTLNEKLFF.

V gene TRBV5-1 combines with J gene TRBJ1-1; 8 positions agree with TRBD1. Germline V gene sequence: CDR1 SGHRS, CDR2 YFSETQ. The CDR3 consists of 13 residues. The V and J ends lost 3 bases and 5 bases, in that order; junction bases with no gene match: 3. The CDR3 DNA reads TGCGCCAGCAGCTGGACAGGGAAGACTGAAGCTTTCTTT. Translation: CASSWTGKTEAFF.

J is TRBJ2-5 and V is TRBV15, with D possibly matching TRBD1 (6 bases). V was pared by 1 base and J by 0 bases, with 9 bases between. The length of the CDR3 is 15 residues. Germline V CDR1 and CDR2: LNHNV, YYDKDF (reference sequence). The CDR3 region has the DNA TGTGCCACCAGCAGAGGACAGGAGTACCAAGAGACCCAGTACTTC. Translating it yields CATSRGQEYQETQYF.

The chain employs TRBV6-5 and TRBJ2-1, with TRBD1 matching 8 bases. This CDR3 is built from 14 residues. Germline-derived CDR1 and CDR2 are MNHEY and SVGAGI. The trim removed 6 bases at V and 4 bases at J, leaving 5 bases unmatched. CDR3 region: CASRQGAGYNEQFF. CDR3 coding DNA: TGTGCCAGCAGGCAGGGGGCGGGTTACAATGAGCAGTTCTTC.

The CDR3 is CASPTGQGFPGANVLTF. CDR3 bases: TGTGCCAGCCCAACGGGACAGGGGTTCCCTGGGGCCAACGTCCTGACTTTC. The chain carries TRBV28 and TRBJ2-6, with 10 positions matching TRBD1. The CDR3 spans 17 residues. Trimming cost V 8 bases and J 2 bases; bases outside gene matches: 9. Germline CDR1 reads MDHEN; CDR2 reads SYDVKM.

The chain has TRBV7-9 and TRBJ1-1; D might be TRBD1 (5 bases). The ends were cut back, 1 base at V and 7 bases at J, with 7 bases in the middle. There are 12 residues in the CDR3. The V gene's germline CDR1 is SEHNR and CDR2 FQNEAQ (reference sequence). The CDR3, as DNA: TGTGCCAGCAGCTTAGTAGACAGTGAAGCTTTCTTT. Its protein is CASSLVDSEAFF.

The chain couples TRBV28 to TRBJ2-7, with D perhaps TRBD1 (5 bases). The CDR3 length is 16 residues. Germline assignment: CDR1 MDHEN and CDR2 SYDVKM. V was clipped by 2 bases and J by 1 base, with 15 bases between them. CDR3 sequence (DNA): TGTGCCAGCAGTTTAAGGGGTTCCAGGGTATCCTACGAGCAGTACTTC. Protein sequence: CASSLRGSRVSYEQYF.

The chain recombines TRBV7-2 with TRBJ2-1; 15 bases match TRBD2. The V gene's germline CDR1 is SGHTA and CDR2 FQGNSA. This CDR3 region has 15 residues. The J segment lost 6 bases and the V segment lost 5 bases, leaving 2 bases of the junction unmatched. CDR3 residues: CASSRTSGGANEQFF. DNA of the CDR3: TGTGCCAGCAGCCGGACTAGCGGGGGGGCCAATGAGCAGTTCTTC.

The rearrangement uses TRBV4-2 and TRBJ2-3; TRBD2 matches 12 bases. Germline trimming cut 0 bases from V and 5 bases from J; bases unmatched to any gene: 6. The CDR3 is 17 amino acids. Germline V lookup: CDR1 LGHNA, CDR2 YNFKEQ. The CDR3 bases are TGTGCCAGCAGCCAAGATCGGACTAGCGGGGACCGAGATACGCAGTATTTT. It encodes CASSQDRTSGDRDTQYF.